This T cell receptor beta chain was identified during a study of blood T cell repertoires in COVID-19. Sequencing used immunoSEQ multiplex PCR; TCRdb keeps in-frame clones, though not all of them. The sample contains some 85,000 clones, 80% of which appear only once. The CDR3 has 14 residues. Trimming at V came to 4 bases and at J to 1 base, leaving 3 bases not matched to a gene. CDR1 and CDR2 (germline): MRHNA, SNTAGT. The rearrangement links TRBV6-4 to TRBJ2-7; 8 bases are shared with TRBD1. What was sequenced was peripheral blood. The sequence came from a woman over 75 with acute or convalescent COVID-19. The CDR3 bases are TGTGCCAGCAGTGCGGACAGGGAGTCCTACGAGCAGTACTTC. This gives the protein CASSADRESYEQYF.